The clone carrying this TCR beta chain was seen a single time. These data belong to a study of blood T cell repertoires in COVID-19. Sequenced by immunoSEQ multiplex PCR; TCRdb stores in-frame clones only, minus some. This table has approximately 220,000 clones, around nine tenths appearing once. Sequencing used peripheral blood. This TCR derives from a man in his 60s who had recovered from COVID-19.

CDR3 amino acids: CASSPGLGQGDTEAFF. DNA for the CDR3: TGTGCCAGCAGCCCAGGGCTGGGACAGGGGGACACTGAAGCTTTCTTT. The rearrangement links TRBV11-1 to TRBJ1-1; TRBD1 matches at 11 bases. J was trimmed by 3 bases and V by 5 bases; bases with no gene match: 8. This CDR3 comprises 16 residues. Germline V lookup: CDR1 SGHAT, CDR2 FQDESV (reference sequence).